The source of this TCR beta chain is a study of beta chain features in type 1 diabetes. Points on this clone: Its target is not known.

Study conclusions and caveats: There was a moderate but significant shortening of TCRB CDR3s in all four CD4+ subsets of Type 1 diabetes patients. The study found that naive, central memory and Treg TCRB repertoires appeared more similar in patients than in healthy donors.

The study reverse transcribed the entire isolated RNA, so it sequenced expressed TCRB transcripts. The protocol was immunoSEQ multiplex PCR, while the TCRdb copy is restricted to in-frame clones and leaves out a portion. The data hold about 260,000 clones, with around 25% observed a single time. Input material: naive CD4+ T cells from blood. The sequence was obtained from a woman under 40 with type 1 diabetes.

The CDR3 nucleotides are TGTGCCAGCAGCCCCGGGACAGCAAATCAGCCCCAGCATTTT. It codes for CASSPGTANQPQHF. The J gene is TRBJ1-5, the V gene TRBV28; 7 bases agree with TRBD1. Germline CDR1 and CDR2: MDHEN and SYDVKM. The CDR3 is 14 amino acids. The V and J ends lost 6 bases and 4 bases, in that order; junction bases with no gene match: 6.